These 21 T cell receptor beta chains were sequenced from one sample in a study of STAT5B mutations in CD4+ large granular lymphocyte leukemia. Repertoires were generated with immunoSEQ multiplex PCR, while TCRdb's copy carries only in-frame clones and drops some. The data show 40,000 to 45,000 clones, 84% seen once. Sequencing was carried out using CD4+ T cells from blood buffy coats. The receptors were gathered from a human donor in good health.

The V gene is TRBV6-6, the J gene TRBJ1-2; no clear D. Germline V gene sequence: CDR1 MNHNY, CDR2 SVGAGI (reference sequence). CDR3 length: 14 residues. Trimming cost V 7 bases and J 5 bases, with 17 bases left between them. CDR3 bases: TGTGCCAGCAATAAACAGATATCCGGATATGGCTACACCTTC. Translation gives CASNKQISGYGYTF.

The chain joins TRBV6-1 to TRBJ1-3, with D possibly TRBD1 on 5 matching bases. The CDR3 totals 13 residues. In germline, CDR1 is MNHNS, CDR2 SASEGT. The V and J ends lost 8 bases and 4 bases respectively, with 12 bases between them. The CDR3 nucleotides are TGTGCCAGCGTAGAGGGACTCGGAAACACCATATATTTT. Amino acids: CASVEGLGNTIYF.

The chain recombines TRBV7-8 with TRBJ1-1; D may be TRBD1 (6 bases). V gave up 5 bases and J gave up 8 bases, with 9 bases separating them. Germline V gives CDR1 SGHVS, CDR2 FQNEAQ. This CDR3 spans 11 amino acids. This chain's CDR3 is CASSPGTEAFF. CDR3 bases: TGTGCCAGCAGCCCAGGGACAGAAGCTTTCTTT.

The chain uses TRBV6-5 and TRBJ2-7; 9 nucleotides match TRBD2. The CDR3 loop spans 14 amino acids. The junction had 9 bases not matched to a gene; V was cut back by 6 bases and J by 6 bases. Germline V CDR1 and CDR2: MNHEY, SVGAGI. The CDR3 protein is CASSPLAGGREQYF. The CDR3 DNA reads TGTGCCAGCAGCCCCCTGGCGGGAGGGCGCGAGCAGTACTTC.

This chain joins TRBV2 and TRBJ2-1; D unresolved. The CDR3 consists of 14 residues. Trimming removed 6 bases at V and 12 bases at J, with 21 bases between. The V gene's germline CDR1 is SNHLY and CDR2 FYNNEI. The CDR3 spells CASRVDPYNGRQFF. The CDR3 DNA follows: TGTGCCAGCAGGGTGGACCCGTACAACGGACGGCAGTTCTTC.

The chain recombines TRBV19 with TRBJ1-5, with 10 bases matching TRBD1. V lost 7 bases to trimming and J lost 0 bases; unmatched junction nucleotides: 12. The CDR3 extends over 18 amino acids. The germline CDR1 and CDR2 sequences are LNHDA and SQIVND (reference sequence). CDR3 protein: CASMDRRTGGYSNQPQHF. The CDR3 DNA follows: TGTGCCAGTATGGACCGAAGGACAGGGGGTTATAGCAATCAGCCCCAGCATTTT.

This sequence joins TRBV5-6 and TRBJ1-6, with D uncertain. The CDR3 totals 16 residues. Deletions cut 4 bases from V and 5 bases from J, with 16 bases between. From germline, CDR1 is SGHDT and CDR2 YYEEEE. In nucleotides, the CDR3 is TGTGCCAGCAGCCCGGGCCGCCCCCTAAATAATTCACCCCTCCACTTT. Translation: CASSPGRPLNNSPLHF.

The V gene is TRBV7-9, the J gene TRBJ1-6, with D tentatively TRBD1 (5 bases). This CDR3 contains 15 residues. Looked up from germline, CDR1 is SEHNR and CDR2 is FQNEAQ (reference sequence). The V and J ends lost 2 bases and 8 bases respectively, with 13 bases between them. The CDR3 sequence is CASSLLGTEDSPLHF. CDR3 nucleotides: TGTGCCAGCAGCTTACTCGGGACGGAAGATTCACCCCTCCACTTT. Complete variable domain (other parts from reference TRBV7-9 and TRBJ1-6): DTGVSQNPRHKITKRGQNVTFRCDPISEHNRLYWYRQTLGQGPEFLTYFQNEAQLEKSRLLSDRFSAERPKGSFSTLEIQRTEQGDSAMYLCASSLLGTEDSPLHFGNGTRLTVT.

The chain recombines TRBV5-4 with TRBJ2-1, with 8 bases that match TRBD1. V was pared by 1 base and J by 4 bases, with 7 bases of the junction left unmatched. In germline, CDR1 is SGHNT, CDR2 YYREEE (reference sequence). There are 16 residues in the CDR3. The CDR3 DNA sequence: TGTGCCAGCAGCTTGTGGGCAGGGGGCCCGTACAATGAGCAGTTCTTC. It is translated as CASSLWAGGPYNEQFF.

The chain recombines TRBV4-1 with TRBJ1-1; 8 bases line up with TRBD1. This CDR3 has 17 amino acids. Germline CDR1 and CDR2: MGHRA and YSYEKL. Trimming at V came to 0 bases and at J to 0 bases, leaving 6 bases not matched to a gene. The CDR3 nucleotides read TGCGCCAGCAGCCAAGAAACGGACAGGGAATTGAACACTGAAGCTTTCTTT. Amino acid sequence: CASSQETDRELNTEAFF.

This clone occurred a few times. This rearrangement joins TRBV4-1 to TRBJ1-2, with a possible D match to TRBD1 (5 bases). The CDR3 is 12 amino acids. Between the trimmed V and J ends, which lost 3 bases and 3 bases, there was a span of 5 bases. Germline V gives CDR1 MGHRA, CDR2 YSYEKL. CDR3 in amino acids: CASSHRDYGYTF. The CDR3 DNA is TGCGCCAGCAGCCACAGGGACTATGGCTACACCTTC.

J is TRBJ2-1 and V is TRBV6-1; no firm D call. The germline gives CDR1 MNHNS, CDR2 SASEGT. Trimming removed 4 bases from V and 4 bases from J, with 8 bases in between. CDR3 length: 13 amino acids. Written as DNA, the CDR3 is TGTGCCAGCAGTGCACGGGCATACAATGAGCAGTTCTTC. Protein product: CASSARAYNEQFF.

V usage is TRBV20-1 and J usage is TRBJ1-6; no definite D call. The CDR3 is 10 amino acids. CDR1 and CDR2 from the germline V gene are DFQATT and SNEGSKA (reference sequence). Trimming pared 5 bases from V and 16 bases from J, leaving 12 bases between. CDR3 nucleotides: TGCAGTGCTCCCCAGGCGAGGCTCCACTTT. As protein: CSAPQARLHF.

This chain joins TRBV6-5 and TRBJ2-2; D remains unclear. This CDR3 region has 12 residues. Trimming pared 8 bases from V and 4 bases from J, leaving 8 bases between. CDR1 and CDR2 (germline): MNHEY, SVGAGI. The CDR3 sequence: CASLPRTGELFF. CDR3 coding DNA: TGTGCCAGCCTACCCCGCACCGGGGAGCTGTTTTTT.

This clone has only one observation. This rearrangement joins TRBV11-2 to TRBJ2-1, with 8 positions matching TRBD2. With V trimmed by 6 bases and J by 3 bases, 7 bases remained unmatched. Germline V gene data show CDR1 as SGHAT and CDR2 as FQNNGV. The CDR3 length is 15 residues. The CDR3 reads CASSSGTSGYNEQFF. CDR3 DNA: TGTGCCAGCAGTTCCGGTACTAGCGGCTACAATGAGCAGTTCTTC.

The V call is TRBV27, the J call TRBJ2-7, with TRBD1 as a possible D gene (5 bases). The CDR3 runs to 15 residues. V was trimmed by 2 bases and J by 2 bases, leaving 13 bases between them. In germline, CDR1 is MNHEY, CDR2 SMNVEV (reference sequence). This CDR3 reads CASSLGRTFTYEQYF. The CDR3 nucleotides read TGTGCCAGCAGTTTAGGTAGGACATTTACCTACGAGCAGTACTTC.

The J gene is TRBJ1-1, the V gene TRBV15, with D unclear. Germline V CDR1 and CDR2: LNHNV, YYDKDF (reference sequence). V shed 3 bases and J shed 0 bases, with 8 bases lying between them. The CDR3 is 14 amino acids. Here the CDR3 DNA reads TGTGCCACCAGCAGTGGACGGATGAACACTGAAGCTTTCTTT. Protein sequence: CATSSGRMNTEAFF.

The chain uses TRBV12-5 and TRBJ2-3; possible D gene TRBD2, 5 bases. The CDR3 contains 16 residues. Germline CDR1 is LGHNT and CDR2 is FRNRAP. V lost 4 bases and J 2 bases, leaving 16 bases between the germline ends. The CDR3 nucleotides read TGTGCTAGTGGTTCCGGGTTTGCTAGCCTCACAGATACGCAGTATTTT. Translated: CASGSGFASLTDTQYF.

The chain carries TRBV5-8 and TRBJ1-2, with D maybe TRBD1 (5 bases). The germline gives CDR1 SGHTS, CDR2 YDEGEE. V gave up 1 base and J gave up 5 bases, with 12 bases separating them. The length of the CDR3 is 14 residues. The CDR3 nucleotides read TGTGCCAGCAGCTTGAGGCAGGGAACATATGGCTACACCTTC. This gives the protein CASSLRQGTYGYTF.

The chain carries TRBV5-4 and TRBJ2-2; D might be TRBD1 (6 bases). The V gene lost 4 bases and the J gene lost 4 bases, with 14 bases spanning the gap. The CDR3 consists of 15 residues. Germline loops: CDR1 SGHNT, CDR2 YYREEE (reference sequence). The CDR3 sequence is CASSNRDKSTGELFF. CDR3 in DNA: TGTGCCAGCAGCAACCGGGACAAAAGCACCGGGGAGCTGTTTTTT.

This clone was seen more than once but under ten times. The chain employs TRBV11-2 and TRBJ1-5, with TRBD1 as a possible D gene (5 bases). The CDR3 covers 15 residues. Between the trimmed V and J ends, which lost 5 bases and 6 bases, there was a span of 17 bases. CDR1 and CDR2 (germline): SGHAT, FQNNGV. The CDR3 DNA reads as TGTGCCAGCAGCCCCACCAATGGAGGGGCTCAGCCCCAGCATTTT. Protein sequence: CASSPTNGGAQPQHF.